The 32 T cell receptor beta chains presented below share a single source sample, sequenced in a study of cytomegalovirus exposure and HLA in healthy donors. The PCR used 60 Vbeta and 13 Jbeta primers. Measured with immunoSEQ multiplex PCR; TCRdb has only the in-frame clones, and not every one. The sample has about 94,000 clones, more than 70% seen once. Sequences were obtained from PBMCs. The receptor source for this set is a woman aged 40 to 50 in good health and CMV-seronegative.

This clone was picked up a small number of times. In DNA, the CDR3 is TGTGCCACTACATCAACCGGGACTTTTTCCTACGAGCAGTACTTC. Translated: CATTSTGTFSYEQYF. This rearrangement joins TRBV7-2 to TRBJ2-5, with D tentatively TRBD2 (6 bases). The closer fit of TRBJ2-7 to the DNA end suggests the J call may be wrong. CDR1 is SGHTA, CDR2 FQGNSA, per germline. The CDR3 extends over 15 amino acids.

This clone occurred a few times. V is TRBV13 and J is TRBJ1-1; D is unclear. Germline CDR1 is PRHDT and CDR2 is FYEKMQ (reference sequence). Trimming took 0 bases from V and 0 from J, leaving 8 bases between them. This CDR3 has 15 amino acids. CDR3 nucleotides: TGTGCCAGCAGCTTAGGCCTAGCGGTGAACACTGAAGCTTTCTTT. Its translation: CASSLGLAVNTEAFF.

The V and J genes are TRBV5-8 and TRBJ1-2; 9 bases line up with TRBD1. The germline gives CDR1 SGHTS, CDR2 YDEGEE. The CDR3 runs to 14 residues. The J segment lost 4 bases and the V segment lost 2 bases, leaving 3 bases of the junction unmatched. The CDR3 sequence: CASSLRTGVYGYTF. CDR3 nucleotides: TGTGCCAGCAGCTTAAGGACAGGGGTCTATGGCTACACCTTC.

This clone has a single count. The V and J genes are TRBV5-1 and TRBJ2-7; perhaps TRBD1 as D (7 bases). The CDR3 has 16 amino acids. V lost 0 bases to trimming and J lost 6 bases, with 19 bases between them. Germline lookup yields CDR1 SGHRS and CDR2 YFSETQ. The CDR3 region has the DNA TGCGCCAGCAGCTTGGCCACGTCAGGGGGGTTGATCGAGCAGTACTTC. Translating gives CASSLATSGGLIEQYF.

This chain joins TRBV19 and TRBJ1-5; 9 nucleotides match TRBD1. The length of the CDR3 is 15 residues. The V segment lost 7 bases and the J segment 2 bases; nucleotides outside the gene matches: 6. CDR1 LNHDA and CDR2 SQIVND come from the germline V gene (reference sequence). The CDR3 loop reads CASKMDRGGNQPQHF. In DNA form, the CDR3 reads TGTGCCAGTAAAATGGACAGGGGCGGCAATCAGCCCCAGCATTTT. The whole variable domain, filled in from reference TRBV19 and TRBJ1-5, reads DGGITQSPKYLFRKEGQNVTLSCEQNLNHDAMYWYRQDPGQGLRLIYYSQIVNDFQKGDIAEGYSVSREKKESFPLTVTSAQKNPTAFYLCASKMDRGGNQPQHFGDGTRLSIL.

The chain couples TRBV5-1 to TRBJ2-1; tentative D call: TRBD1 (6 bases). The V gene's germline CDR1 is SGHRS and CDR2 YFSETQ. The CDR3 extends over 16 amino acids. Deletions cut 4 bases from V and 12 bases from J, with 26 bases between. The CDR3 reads CASSLSGQGSSGWQFF. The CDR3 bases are TGCGCCAGCAGCCTAAGTGGGCAGGGGTCCTCAGGTTGGCAGTTCTTC.

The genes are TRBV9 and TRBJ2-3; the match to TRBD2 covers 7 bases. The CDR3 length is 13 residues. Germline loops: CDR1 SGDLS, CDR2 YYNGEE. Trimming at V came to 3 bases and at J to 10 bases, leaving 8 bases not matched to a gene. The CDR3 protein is CASSGDGRVAQYF. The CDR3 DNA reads TGTGCCAGCAGCGGAGATGGGAGGGTCGCGCAGTATTTT.

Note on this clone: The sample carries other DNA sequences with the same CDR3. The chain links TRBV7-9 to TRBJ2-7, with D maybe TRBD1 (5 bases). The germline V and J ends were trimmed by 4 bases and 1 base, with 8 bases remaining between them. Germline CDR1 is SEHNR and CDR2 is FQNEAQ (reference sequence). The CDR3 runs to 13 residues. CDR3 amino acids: CASSSSGSYEQYF. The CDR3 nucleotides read TGTGCCAGCAGCTCCTCAGGGTCCTACGAGCAGTACTTC.

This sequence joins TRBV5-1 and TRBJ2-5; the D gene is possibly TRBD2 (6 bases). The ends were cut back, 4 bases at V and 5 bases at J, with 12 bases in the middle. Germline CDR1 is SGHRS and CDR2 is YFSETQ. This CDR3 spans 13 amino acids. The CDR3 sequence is CASSAGGSETQYF. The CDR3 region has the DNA TGCGCCAGCAGCGCCGGGGGTAGTGAGACCCAGTACTTC.

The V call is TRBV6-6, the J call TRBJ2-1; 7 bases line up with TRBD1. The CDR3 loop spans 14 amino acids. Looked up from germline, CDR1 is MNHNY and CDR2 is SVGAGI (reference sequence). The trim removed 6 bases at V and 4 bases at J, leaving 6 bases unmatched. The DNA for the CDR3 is TGTGCCAGCAGCAGCCGCAGGGGGTACAATGAGCAGTTCTTC. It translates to CASSSRRGYNEQFF.

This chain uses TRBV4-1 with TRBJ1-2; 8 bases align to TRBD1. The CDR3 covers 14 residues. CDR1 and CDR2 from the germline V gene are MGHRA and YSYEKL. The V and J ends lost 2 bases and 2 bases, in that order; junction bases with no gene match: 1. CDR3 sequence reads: CASSQRTGNYGYTF. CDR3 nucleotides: TGCGCCAGCAGCCAACGGACAGGGAACTATGGCTACACCTTC.

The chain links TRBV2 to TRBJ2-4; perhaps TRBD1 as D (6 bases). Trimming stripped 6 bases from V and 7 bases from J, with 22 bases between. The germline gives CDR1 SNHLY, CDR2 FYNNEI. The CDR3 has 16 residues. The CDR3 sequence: CASSAYSGTSGNIQYF. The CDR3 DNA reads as TGTGCCAGCAGCGCGTATTCCGGGACAAGTGGGAACATTCAGTACTTC.

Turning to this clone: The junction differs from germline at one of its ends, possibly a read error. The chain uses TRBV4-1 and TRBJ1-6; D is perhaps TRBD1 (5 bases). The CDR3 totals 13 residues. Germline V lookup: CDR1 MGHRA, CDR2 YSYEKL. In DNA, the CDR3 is TGCGCCAGCAGCATTCAAGGGGTTTCACCCCTCAACTTT. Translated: CASSIQGVSPLNF.

The CDR3 protein is CASSKEGLQGTTEAFF. In DNA form, the CDR3 reads TGTGCCAGCAGCAAGGAGGGTTTACAGGGGACCACTGAAGCTTTCTTT. The V call is TRBV5-4, the J call TRBJ1-1, with 7 bases matching TRBD1. The junction had 13 bases not matched to a gene; V was cut back by 4 bases and J by 4 bases. The CDR3 length is 16 residues. Germline V lookup: CDR1 SGHNT, CDR2 YYREEE (reference sequence).

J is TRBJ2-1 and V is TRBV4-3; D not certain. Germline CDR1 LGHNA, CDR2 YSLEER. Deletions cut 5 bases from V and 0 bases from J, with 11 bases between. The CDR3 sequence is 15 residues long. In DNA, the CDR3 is TGCGCCAGCAGCATCGTATTCAGCTCCTACAATGAGCAGTTCTTC. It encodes CASSIVFSSYNEQFF.

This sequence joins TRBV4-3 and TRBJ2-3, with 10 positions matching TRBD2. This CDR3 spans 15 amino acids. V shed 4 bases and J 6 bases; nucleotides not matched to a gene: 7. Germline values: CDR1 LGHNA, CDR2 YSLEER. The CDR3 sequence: CASSPSGGDWDTQYF. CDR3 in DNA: TGCGCCAGCAGCCCCAGCGGGGGGGATTGGGATACGCAGTATTTT.

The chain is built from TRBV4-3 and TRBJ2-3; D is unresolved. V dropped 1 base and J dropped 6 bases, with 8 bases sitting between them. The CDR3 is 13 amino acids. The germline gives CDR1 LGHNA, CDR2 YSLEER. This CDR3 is CASSQGARDTQYF. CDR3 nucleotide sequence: TGCGCCAGCAGCCAAGGAGCCAGGGATACGCAGTATTTT.

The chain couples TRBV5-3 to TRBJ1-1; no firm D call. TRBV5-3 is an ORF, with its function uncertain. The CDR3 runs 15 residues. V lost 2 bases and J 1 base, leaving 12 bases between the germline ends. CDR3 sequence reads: CARSLPGGRNTEAFF. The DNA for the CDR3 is TGTGCCAGAAGCTTACCTGGAGGTCGGAACACTGAAGCTTTCTTT.

CDR3 protein: CASSWRGYEQYF. The CDR3, as DNA: TGTGCCAGCAGTTGGAGGGGTTACGAGCAGTACTTC. V and J are TRBV28 and TRBJ2-7; D perhaps matches TRBD2 (6 bases). Germline V gives CDR1 MDHEN, CDR2 SYDVKM. V was shortened by 4 bases and J by 4 bases, with 8 bases between the two germline ends. This CDR3 is built from 12 residues. The complete variable domain, with remaining parts taken from reference TRBV28 and TRBJ2-7, reads DVKVTQSSRYLVKRTGEKVFLECVQDMDHENMFWYRQDPGLGLRLIYFSYDVKMKEKGDIPEGYSVSREKKERFSLILESASTNQTSMYLCASSWRGYEQYFGPGTRLTVT.

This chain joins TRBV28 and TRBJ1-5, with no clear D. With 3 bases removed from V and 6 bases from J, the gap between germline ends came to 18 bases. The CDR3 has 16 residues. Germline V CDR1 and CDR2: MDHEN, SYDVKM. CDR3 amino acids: CASSFWTDSFGQPQHF. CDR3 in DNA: TGTGCCAGCAGTTTTTGGACGGACTCGTTCGGTCAGCCCCAGCATTTT.

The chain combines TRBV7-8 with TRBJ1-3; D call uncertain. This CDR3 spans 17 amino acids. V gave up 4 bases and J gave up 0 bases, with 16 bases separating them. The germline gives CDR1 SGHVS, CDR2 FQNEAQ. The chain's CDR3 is CASSSQVPLISGNTIYF. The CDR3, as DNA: TGTGCCAGCAGCTCTCAGGTACCTCTCATCTCTGGAAACACCATATATTTT. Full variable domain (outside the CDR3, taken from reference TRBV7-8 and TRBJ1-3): GAGVSQSPRYKVAKRGQDVALRCDPISGHVSLFWYQQALGQGPEFLTYFQNEAQLDKSGLPSDRFFAERPEGSVSTLKIQRTQQEDSAVYLCASSSQVPLISGNTIYFGEGSWLTVV.

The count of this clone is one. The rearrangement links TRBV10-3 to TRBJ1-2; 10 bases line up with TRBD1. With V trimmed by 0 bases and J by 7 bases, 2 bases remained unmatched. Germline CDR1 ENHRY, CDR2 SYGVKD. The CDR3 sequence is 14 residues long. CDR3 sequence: CAISESTGGIGYTF. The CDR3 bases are TGTGCCATCAGTGAGTCGACAGGGGGCATTGGCTACACCTTC.

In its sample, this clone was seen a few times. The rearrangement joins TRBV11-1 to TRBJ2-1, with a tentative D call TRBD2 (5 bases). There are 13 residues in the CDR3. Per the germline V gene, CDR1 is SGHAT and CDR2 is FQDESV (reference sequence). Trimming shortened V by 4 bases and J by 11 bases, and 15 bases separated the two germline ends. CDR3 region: CASSSSGARKQFF. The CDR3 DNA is TGTGCCAGCAGCTCCAGCGGTGCCAGAAAGCAGTTCTTC.

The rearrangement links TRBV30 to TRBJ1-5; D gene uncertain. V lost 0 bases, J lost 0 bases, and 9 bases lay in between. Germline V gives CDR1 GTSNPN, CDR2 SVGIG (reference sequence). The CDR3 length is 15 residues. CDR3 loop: CAWSVPGNSNQPQHF. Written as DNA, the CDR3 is TGTGCCTGGAGTGTACCCGGGAATAGCAATCAGCCCCAGCATTTT.

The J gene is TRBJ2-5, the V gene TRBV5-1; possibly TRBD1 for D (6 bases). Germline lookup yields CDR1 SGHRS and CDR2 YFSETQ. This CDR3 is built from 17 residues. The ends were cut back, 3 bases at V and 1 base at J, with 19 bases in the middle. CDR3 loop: CASSSDPPGVIQETQYF. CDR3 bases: TGCGCCAGCAGCTCCGATCCTCCAGGGGTCATCCAAGAGACCCAGTACTTC.

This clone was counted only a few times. The CDR3 nucleotides read TGCGCCAGCAGCTTCGGACAGGGGATAGATACGCAGTATTTT. Residues: CASSFGQGIDTQYF. The chain carries TRBV5-1 and TRBJ2-3, with TRBD1 identical over 9 bases. The germline gives CDR1 SGHRS, CDR2 YFSETQ. V was pared by 2 bases and J by 5 bases, with 3 bases of the junction left unmatched. The CDR3 runs to 14 residues.

The CDR3, as DNA: TGTGCCAGCAGTGAGGGGGGGCTGGGGCGCTATGGCTACACCTTC. It codes for CASSEGGLGRYGYTF. The chain combines TRBV6-1 with TRBJ1-2, with a possible D match to TRBD1 (6 bases). CDR1 and CDR2 (germline): MNHNS, SASEGT. V was cut by 3 bases and J by 4 bases, with 15 bases left in between. The CDR3 contains 15 residues.

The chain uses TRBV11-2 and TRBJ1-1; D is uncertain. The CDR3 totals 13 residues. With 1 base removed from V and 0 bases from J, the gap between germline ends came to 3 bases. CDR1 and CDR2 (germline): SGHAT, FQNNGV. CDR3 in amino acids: CASSLALNTEAFF. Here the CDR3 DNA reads TGTGCCAGCAGCTTAGCGTTGAACACTGAAGCTTTCTTT. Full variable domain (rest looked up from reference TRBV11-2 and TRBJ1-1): EAGVAQSPRYKIIEKRQSVAFWCNPISGHATLYWYQQILGQGPKLLIQFQNNGVVDDSQLPKDRFSAERLKGVDSTLKIQPAKLEDSAVYLCASSLALNTEAFFGQGTRLTVV.

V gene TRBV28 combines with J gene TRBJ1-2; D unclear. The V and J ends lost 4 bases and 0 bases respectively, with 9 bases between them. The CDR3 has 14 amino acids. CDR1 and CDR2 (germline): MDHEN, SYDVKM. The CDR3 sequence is CASSWPVTNYGYTF. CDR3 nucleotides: TGTGCCAGCAGTTGGCCAGTTACTAACTATGGCTACACCTTC.

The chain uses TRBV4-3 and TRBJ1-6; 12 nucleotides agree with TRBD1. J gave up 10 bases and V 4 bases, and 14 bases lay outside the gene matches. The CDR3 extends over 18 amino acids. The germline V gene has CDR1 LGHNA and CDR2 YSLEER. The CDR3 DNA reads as TGCGCCAGCAGCCTAGGGACAGGGGGCGCTTGGGAGTACTCACCCCTCCACTTT. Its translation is CASSLGTGGAWEYSPLHF.

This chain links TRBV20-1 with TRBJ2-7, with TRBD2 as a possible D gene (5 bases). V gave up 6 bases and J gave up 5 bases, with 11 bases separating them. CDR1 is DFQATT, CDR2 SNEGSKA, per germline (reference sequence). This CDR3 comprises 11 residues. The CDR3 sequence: CSAKHGDEQYF. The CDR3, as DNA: TGCAGTGCAAAACACGGGGACGAGCAGTACTTC.

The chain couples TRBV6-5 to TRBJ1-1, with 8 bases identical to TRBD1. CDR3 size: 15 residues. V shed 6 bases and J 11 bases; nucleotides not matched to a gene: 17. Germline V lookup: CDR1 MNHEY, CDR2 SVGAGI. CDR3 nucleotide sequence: TGTGCCAGCAGGTCTTTGAGGACAGGGCGGGTGGATGCTTTCTTT. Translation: CASRSLRTGRVDAFF.